This TCR beta chain stems from a study of T cell responses to AZD1222 COVID-19 vaccine. Profiled with immunoSEQ multiplex PCR; TCRdb holds only in-frame clones, not every one. The sample contains just under 95,000 clones, approximately 91% of which appear only once. The CDR3 spans 12 residues. Germline V gives CDR1 MNHEY, CDR2 SVGEGT. With 0 bases removed from V and 7 bases from J, the gap between germline ends came to 6 bases. The chain couples TRBV6-2 or TRBV6-3 to TRBJ1-1, with D uncertain. The source was peripheral blood, collected on day 0 of AZD1222 vaccination. The clonotype comes from an adult in good health. The CDR3, as DNA: TGTGCCAGCAGTTACTCTAGAGGTGAAGCTTTCTTT. This gives the protein CASSYSRGEAFF.